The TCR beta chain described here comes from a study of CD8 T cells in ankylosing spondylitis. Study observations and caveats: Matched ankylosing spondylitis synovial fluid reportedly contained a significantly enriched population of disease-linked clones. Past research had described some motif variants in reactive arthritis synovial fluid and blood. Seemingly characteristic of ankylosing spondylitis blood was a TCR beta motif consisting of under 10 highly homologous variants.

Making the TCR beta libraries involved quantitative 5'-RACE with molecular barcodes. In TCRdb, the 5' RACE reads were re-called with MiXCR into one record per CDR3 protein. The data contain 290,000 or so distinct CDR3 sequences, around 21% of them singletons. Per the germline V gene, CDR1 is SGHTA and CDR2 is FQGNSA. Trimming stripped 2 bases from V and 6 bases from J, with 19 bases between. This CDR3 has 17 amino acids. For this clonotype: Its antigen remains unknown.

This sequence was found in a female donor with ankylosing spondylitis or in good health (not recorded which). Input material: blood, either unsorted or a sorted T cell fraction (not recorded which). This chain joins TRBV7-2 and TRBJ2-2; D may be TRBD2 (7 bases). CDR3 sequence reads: CASSLKGGAGVPGELFF. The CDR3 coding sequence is TGTGCCAGCAGCTTAAAGGGGGGGGCGGGAGTTCCCGGGGAGCTGTTTTTT.